This TCR beta chain was retrieved from a study of blood T cell repertoires in COVID-19. Overall study context: The samples span acute and convalescent COVID-19 from the United States, Italy and Spain. Sources were T cells, B-cell-depleted T cells, or PBMCs; the material itself was cDNA or gDNA.

This clone was seen just once. The V gene's germline CDR1 is MNHEY and CDR2 SVGAGI. The CDR3 has 14 amino acids. Trimming stripped 5 bases from V and 1 base from J, with 11 bases between. Original processing methods: Amplifying reference gene primers gave estimates of nucleated cell counts. Measured with immunoSEQ multiplex PCR; TCRdb has only the in-frame clones, and not every one. V and J calls and clone size are those listed in that table; D and trimming were worked out from the DNA. The table shows about 220,000 clones, with 80% to 85% occurring only once. The source of this sequence is a woman aged 55-69 years with acute or convalescent COVID-19. The specimen sequenced was peripheral blood. The J gene is TRBJ1-1, the V gene TRBV6-5, with D tentatively TRBD1 (6 bases). The chain's CDR3 is CASSQDSTNTEAFF. The CDR3 nucleotides are TGTGCCAGCAGTCAGGACAGCACGAACACTGAAGCTTTCTTT.